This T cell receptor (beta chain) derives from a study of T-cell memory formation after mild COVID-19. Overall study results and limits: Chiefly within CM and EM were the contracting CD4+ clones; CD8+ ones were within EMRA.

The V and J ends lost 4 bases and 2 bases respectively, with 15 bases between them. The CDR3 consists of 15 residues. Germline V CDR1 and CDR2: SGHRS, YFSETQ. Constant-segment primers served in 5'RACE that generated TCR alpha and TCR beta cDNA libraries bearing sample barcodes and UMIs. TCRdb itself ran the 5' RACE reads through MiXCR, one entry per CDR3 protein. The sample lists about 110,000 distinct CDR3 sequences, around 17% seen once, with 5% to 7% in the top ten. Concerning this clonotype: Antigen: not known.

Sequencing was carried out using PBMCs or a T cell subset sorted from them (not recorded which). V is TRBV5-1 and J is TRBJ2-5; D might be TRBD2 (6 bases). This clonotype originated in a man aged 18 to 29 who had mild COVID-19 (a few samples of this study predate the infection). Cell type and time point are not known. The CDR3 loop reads CASSPTSLGQETQYF. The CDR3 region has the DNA TGCGCCAGCAGCCCGACTAGTTTGGGGCAAGAGACCCAGTACTTC.